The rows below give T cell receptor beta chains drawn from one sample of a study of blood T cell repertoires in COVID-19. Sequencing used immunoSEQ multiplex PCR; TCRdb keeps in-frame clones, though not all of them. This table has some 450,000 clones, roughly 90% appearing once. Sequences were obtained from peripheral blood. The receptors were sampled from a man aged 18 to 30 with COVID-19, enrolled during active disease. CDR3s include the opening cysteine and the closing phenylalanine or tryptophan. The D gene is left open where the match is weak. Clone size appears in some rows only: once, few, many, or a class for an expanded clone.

CDR3 DNA: TGTGCCAGTAAGTCTAGCGGCGGGAGGGCCGTCAGAGGAGAGACCCAGTACTTC
CDR3 protein: CASKSSGGRAVRGETQYF
D gene: TRBD2
V gene: TRBV19
J gene: TRBJ2-5
clone size: -

CDR3 DNA: TGTGCCAGCAGTTTCCGTCCGGACACCTCTTCCCCCCTCCACTTT
CDR3 protein: CASSFRPDTSSPLHF
D gene: -
V gene: TRBV27
J gene: TRBJ1-6
clone size: -

CDR3 DNA: TGCAGTGCAATAGACAGCTTTGGCTACACCTTC
CDR3 protein: CSAIDSFGYTF
D gene: -
V gene: TRBV20-1
J gene: TRBJ1-2
clone size: -

CDR3 DNA: TGTGCCAGCAGTTTATTGGCTAGCGGGAGTTACGAGCAGTACTTC
CDR3 protein: CASSLLASGSYEQYF
D gene: TRBD2
V gene: TRBV27
J gene: TRBJ2-7
clone size: -

CDR3 DNA: TGTGCCAGCAGCTTAGGAGGGATCCCCTACGAGCAGTACTTC
CDR3 protein: CASSLGGIPYEQYF
D gene: -
V gene: TRBV11-2
J gene: TRBJ2-7
clone size: -

CDR3 DNA: TGTGCCAGCAGCGTAGGAGACGGGAGCGGGGCAGATACGCAGTATTTT
CDR3 protein: CASSVGDGSGADTQYF
D gene: TRBD2
V gene: TRBV9
J gene: TRBJ2-3
clone size: -

CDR3 DNA: TGTGCCAGCAGTGACCGGTATGAAAAACTGTTTTTT
CDR3 protein: CASSDRYEKLFF
D gene: -
V gene: TRBV2
J gene: TRBJ1-4
clone size: -

CDR3 DNA: TGTGCCAGCAGCCCGGGGACAGGGGACCCCTATGGCTACACCTTC
CDR3 protein: CASSPGTGDPYGYTF
D gene: TRBD1
V gene: TRBV6-5
J gene: TRBJ1-2
clone size: -

CDR3 DNA: TGTGCCAGCAGCTCAGCGGGAGGATCTCTCTCTCGTCAGTTCTTC
CDR3 protein: CASSSAGGSLSRQFF
D gene: TRBD2
V gene: TRBV7-9
J gene: TRBJ2-1
clone size: -

CDR3 DNA: TGTGCCAGCAGCAACCTCCCCCCGTACGAGCAGTACTTC
CDR3 protein: CASSNLPPYEQYF
D gene: -
V gene: TRBV21-1
J gene: TRBJ2-7
clone size: -

CDR3 DNA: TGTGCCAGTAGTGCTCCAGCGGGCGGAAACACCATATATTTT
CDR3 protein: CASSAPAGGNTIYF
D gene: -
V gene: TRBV19
J gene: TRBJ1-3
clone size: -

CDR3 DNA: TGTGCCAGCAGCTCGGGTCCAAAGATCTACGAGCAGTACTTC
CDR3 protein: CASSSGPKIYEQYF
D gene: -
V gene: TRBV7-9
J gene: TRBJ2-7
clone size: few

CDR3 DNA: TGTGCCAGCAGCTTAGAATTACTCTCGAACACCGGGGAGCTGTTTTTT
CDR3 protein: CASSLELLSNTGELFF
D gene: -
V gene: TRBV11-2
J gene: TRBJ2-2
clone size: -

CDR3 DNA: TGTGCCAGCAGGAGGGGACAGGGGGCGTATGATGGCTACACCTTC
CDR3 protein: CASRRGQGAYDGYTF
D gene: TRBD1
V gene: TRBV27
J gene: TRBJ1-2
clone size: -

CDR3 DNA: TGTGCCAGCAGCTTGGGCGGCATTAGCTTT
CDR3 protein: CASSLGGISF
D gene: -
V gene: TRBV5-8
J gene: TRBJ1-6
clone size: once

CDR3 DNA: TGTGCCACCAGCAGAGGACAGTTCGGGTCGAACACTGAAGCTTTCTTT
CDR3 protein: CATSRGQFGSNTEAFF
D gene: -
V gene: TRBV15
J gene: TRBJ1-1
clone size: -

CDR3 DNA: TGTGCCACCAGTGACTCCGGCGGGGGGAGCACAGATACGCAGTATTTT
CDR3 protein: CATSDSGGGSTDTQYF
D gene: TRBD2
V gene: TRBV24-1
J gene: TRBJ2-3
clone size: -

CDR3 DNA: TGTGCCAGCAGCTTAGGGTCGCTAGGTTATGGCTACACCTTC
CDR3 protein: CASSLGSLGYGYTF
D gene: -
V gene: TRBV7-9
J gene: TRBJ1-2
clone size: many

CDR3 DNA: TGTGCCAGCATCACGACAGGCAGATCCTACGAGCAGTACTTC
CDR3 protein: CASITTGRSYEQYF
D gene: -
V gene: TRBV2
J gene: TRBJ2-7
clone size: -

CDR3 DNA: TGTGCCAGCAGGAGGACAGGTGGGCAGCCCCAGCATTTT
CDR3 protein: CASRRTGGQPQHF
D gene: TRBD1
V gene: TRBV12-3/TRBV12-4
J gene: TRBJ1-5
clone size: -

CDR3 DNA: TGTGCCAGCAGCCCGGGAGGGACTGGGCGCAATGAGCAGTTCTTC
CDR3 protein: CASSPGGTGRNEQFF
D gene: TRBD2
V gene: TRBV5-5
J gene: TRBJ2-1
clone size: -

CDR3 DNA: TGCGCCAGCAGTGAGTCGGCCAGGTCGGACACTGAAGCTTTCTTT
CDR3 protein: CASSESARSDTEAFF
D gene: -
V gene: TRBV10-2
J gene: TRBJ1-1
clone size: -

CDR3 DNA: TGTGCCAGCAACCTGGGACAGTCCTATGGCTACACCTTC
CDR3 protein: CASNLGQSYGYTF
D gene: TRBD1
V gene: TRBV6-5
J gene: TRBJ1-2
clone size: few

CDR3 DNA: TGTGCCAGCAGTTACTCCCTAGCGGGAGGCCATGAGCAGTTCTTC
CDR3 protein: CASSYSLAGGHEQFF
D gene: TRBD2
V gene: TRBV6-5
J gene: TRBJ2-1
clone size: -

CDR3 DNA: TGTGCCAGTCGGGCGGGGGGCGGCGGACTCACAGATACGCAGTATTTT
CDR3 protein: CASRAGGGGLTDTQYF
D gene: TRBD2
V gene: TRBV28
J gene: TRBJ2-3
clone size: -

CDR3 DNA: TGTGCCAGCAGCCAAGATGACGGGAGGGTCTCCTACAATGAGCAGTTCTTC
CDR3 protein: CASSQDDGRVSYNEQFF
D gene: TRBD2
V gene: TRBV3-1/TRBV3-2
J gene: TRBJ2-1
clone size: -

CDR3 DNA: TGTGCCAGCAGTGAACCGGGACAAGTCTACAATGAGCAGTTCTTC
CDR3 protein: CASSEPGQVYNEQFF
D gene: -
V gene: TRBV2
J gene: TRBJ2-1
clone size: once

CDR3 DNA: TGTGCCAGCAGCGCTGGACTAGCGGGAGGAAGGTATGATACGCAGTATTTT
CDR3 protein: CASSAGLAGGRYDTQYF
D gene: TRBD2
V gene: TRBV9
J gene: TRBJ2-3
clone size: few

CDR3 DNA: TGTGCCAGCAGTTACAATAGCGGGATGAACACTGAAGCTTTCTTT
CDR3 protein: CASSYNSGMNTEAFF
D gene: -
V gene: TRBV6-5
J gene: TRBJ1-1
clone size: -

CDR3 DNA: TGTGCCAGCAGCTTAGTACAGGAGAACACTGAAGCTTTCTTT
CDR3 protein: CASSLVQENTEAFF
D gene: -
V gene: TRBV11-3
J gene: TRBJ1-1
clone size: -

CDR3 DNA: TGTGCCAGCAGCTCAGTGGACAGGGGGCTGGATGGCTACACCTTC
CDR3 protein: CASSSVDRGLDGYTF
D gene: TRBD1
V gene: TRBV11-2
J gene: TRBJ1-2
clone size: -

CDR3 DNA: TGTGCCAGCAGAAGGTCGGGGAGGTTTGTTGAAGCTTTCTTT
CDR3 protein: CASRRSGRFVEAFF
D gene: -
V gene: TRBV27
J gene: TRBJ1-1
clone size: -

CDR3 DNA: TGTGCCAGCTCACCTTCCCTAGCGGGAGCCTCCTACAATGAGCAGTTCTTC
CDR3 protein: CASSPSLAGASYNEQFF
D gene: TRBD2
V gene: TRBV18
J gene: TRBJ2-1
clone size: -

CDR3 DNA: TGTGCCAGTAGTTTCCGGACAGGGAGCTATGGCTACACCTTC
CDR3 protein: CASSFRTGSYGYTF
D gene: TRBD1
V gene: TRBV19
J gene: TRBJ1-2
clone size: -

CDR3 DNA: TGTGCCAGCGAAGGACTAGCGGTCACCTACGAGCAGTACTTC
CDR3 protein: CASEGLAVTYEQYF
D gene: TRBD2
V gene: TRBV5-6
J gene: TRBJ2-7
clone size: -

CDR3 DNA: TGTGCCAGCAGCCCAGGCGGGGACTATGGCTACACCTTC
CDR3 protein: CASSPGGDYGYTF
D gene: -
V gene: TRBV2
J gene: TRBJ1-2
clone size: -

CDR3 DNA: TGTGCCAGCAGCCCCACAACAGGGGCCAACGTCCTGACTTTC
CDR3 protein: CASSPTTGANVLTF
D gene: -
V gene: TRBV11-2
J gene: TRBJ2-6
clone size: -

CDR3 DNA: TGTGCCAGCAGCTTAGGGGTTCGAGCGGGGGGGTCGTTTTGGGACACCGGGGAGCTGTTTTTT
CDR3 protein: CASSLGVRAGGSFWDTGELFF
D gene: TRBD2
V gene: TRBV7-8
J gene: TRBJ2-2
clone size: -

CDR3 DNA: TGTGCTAGTGGTTTGGTACTAGGCTCCTCTGGAAACACCATATATTTT
CDR3 protein: CASGLVLGSSGNTIYF
D gene: -
V gene: TRBV12-5
J gene: TRBJ1-3
clone size: -

CDR3 DNA: TGTGCCAGCAGCTTACTAGAGGACGAGCAGTACTTC
CDR3 protein: CASSLLEDEQYF
D gene: -
V gene: TRBV5-6
J gene: TRBJ2-7
clone size: -

CDR3 DNA: TGTGCCAGCAGTCAGGACAGGTCCTTGTACGAGCAGTACTTC
CDR3 protein: CASSQDRSLYEQYF
D gene: TRBD1
V gene: TRBV6-5
J gene: TRBJ2-7
clone size: -